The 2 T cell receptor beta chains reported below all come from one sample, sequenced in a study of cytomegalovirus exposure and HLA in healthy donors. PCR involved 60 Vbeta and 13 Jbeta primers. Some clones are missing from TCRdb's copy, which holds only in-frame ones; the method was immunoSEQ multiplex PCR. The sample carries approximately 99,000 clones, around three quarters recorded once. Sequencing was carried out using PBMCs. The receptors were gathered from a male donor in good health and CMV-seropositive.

The CDR3 nucleotides read TGTGCCAGCAGCTTGGTTGGGACAGGTTTGACAGATACGCAGTATTTT. This codes for CASSLVGTGLTDTQYF. This rearrangement joins TRBV5-5 to TRBJ2-3; 8 bases agree with TRBD1. The V gene's germline CDR1 is SGHKS and CDR2 YYEKEE (reference sequence). CDR3 length: 16 residues. Unmatched junction bases numbered 6, after V lost 0 bases and J lost 3 bases.

CDR3 nucleotides: TGTGCCAGCAGTGACGAACAGGGAGTCGGGGAGCTGTTTTTT. It encodes CASSDEQGVGELFF. The chain employs TRBV6-4 and TRBJ2-2, with a weak D call TRBD1 (6 bases). CDR3 size: 14 residues. V was shortened by 2 bases and J by 7 bases, with 11 bases between the two germline ends. CDR1 is MRHNA, CDR2 SNTAGT, per germline.